A selection of T cell receptor beta chains follows, all from one sample in a study of early stage breast cancer tumors. Repertoires were generated with immunoSEQ multiplex PCR, while TCRdb's copy carries only in-frame clones and drops some. The sample holds around 41,000 clones; over 60% are singletons and the top ten take about 7%. Input material: blood. Receptor source: a person between 50 and 60 years old with breast cancer. CDR3s include the opening cysteine and the closing phenylalanine or tryptophan. Size is stated for part of the rows, as once, few or many counts, or as a class when the clone is expanded.

len	abundance	v_gene	j_gene	CDR3aa
15	.	TRBV15	TRBJ1-2	CATSREKDRGGGYTF
15	.	TRBV6-1	TRBJ2-4	CASSRGDGAKNIQYF
12	.	TRBV4-1	TRBJ2-1	CASSQERDEQFF
14	.	TRBV5-1	TRBJ1-3	CASSLGTGRNTIYF
15	.	TRBV5-6	TRBJ2-7	CASSGQGALAREQYF
14	.	TRBV5-1	TRBJ2-7	CASSFRTGGQEQYF
14	.	TRBV4-3	TRBJ1-2	CASSPSRAEYGYTF
14	.	TRBV5-4	TRBJ2-2	CASSTGHRTGELFF
14	few	TRBV7-9	TRBJ1-5	CASSQGDSNQPQHF
13	few	TRBV12-5	TRBJ1-1	CASGLYTSTEAFF
15	.	TRBV30	TRBJ2-6	CAWSEGGAGANVLTF
17	.	TRBV25-1	TRBJ1-3	CASSESAGGQTGNTIYF
16	.	TRBV29-1	TRBJ2-1	CSVEGAAGLAVNEQFF
18	.	TRBV7-9	TRBJ2-7	CASSSHRGSPSGSYEQYF
16	.	TRBV2	TRBJ2-1	CASTEAGTGYLSEQFF
14	.	TRBV7-6	TRBJ2-7	CASSGTGDPYEQYF
14	.	TRBV5-5	TRBJ2-3	CASSLAGVFDTQYF
15	.	TRBV9	TRBJ2-2	CASSVGPVNGGELFF
18	.	TRBV21-1	TRBJ2-1	CASPRPGTSGRAFNEQFF
15	.	TRBV28	TRBJ2-7	CASSPSAATSYEQYF
14	.	TRBV5-1	TRBJ1-1	CASSSDLARGEAFF
17	.	TRBV5-8	TRBJ1-2	CASSSPTGQGPNYGYTF
13	.	TRBV11-3	TRBJ2-3	CASSLGATDTQYF
17	.	TRBV7-2	TRBJ2-2	CASSLVAGGANTGELFF
11	.	TRBV10-1	TRBJ2-1	CASSGGYEQFF
15	once	TRBV9	TRBJ1-2	CASSAGTGASYGYTF
14	.	TRBV11-3	TRBJ2-7	CASSRGQLSSEQYF
15	.	TRBV5-1	TRBJ2-1	CASSGGDRYDNEQFF
15	.	TRBV2	TRBJ2-3	CARFGGTEGTDTQYF
15	.	TRBV19	TRBJ2-5	CASSHRDRDQETQYF
16	.	TRBV19	TRBJ2-5	CASSKQYGTGRETQYF
12	.	TRBV5-6	TRBJ1-2	CASSFGQVGYTF
16	.	TRBV13	TRBJ2-7	CASSLLTSGRRNEQYF
16	few	TRBV9	TRBJ2-1	CASSASRAGPYNEQFF
17	.	TRBV19	TRBJ1-1	CASNSGTGGQMNTEAFF
12	many	TRBV5-8	TRBJ1-1	CASSPVFAEAFF
14	.	TRBV7-2	TRBJ2-4	CASSLASGRDIQYF
15	.	TRBV5-4	TRBJ2-2	CASSFGRGDTGELFF
14	.	TRBV5-1	TRBJ2-3	CASSFRSYTDTQYF
10	.	TRBV19	TRBJ1-2	CATYASGYTF
17	.	TRBV13	TRBJ1-4	CASSAQRQNLYNEKLFF
12	once	TRBV7-8	TRBJ1-4	CASSLGGTILFF
15	.	TRBV27	TRBJ2-5	CASSLSANRGQTQYF
14	.	TRBV29-1	TRBJ2-7	CSVEERGQGYEQYF
12	.	TRBV6-5	TRBJ1-2	CASSNREGGYTF